Listed here are 24 T cell receptor beta chains from one sample, sequenced in a study of cytomegalovirus exposure and HLA in healthy donors. A multiplex PCR was run with 60 Vbeta primers and 13 Jbeta primers. Method: immunoSEQ multiplex PCR; TCRdb's copy keeps in-frame clones and lacks some. The sample lists fewer than 65,000 clones; roughly 67% were seen once. The specimen was PBMCs. The receptors stem from a middle-aged man in good health and CMV-seronegative.

This clone was seen only once. In nucleotides, the CDR3 is TGTGCCAGCAGTAGTAGACGAGGGACTGAAGCTTTCTTT. Its translation: CASSSRRGTEAFF. The chain recombines TRBV7-3 with TRBJ1-1; D not certain. The CDR3 contains 13 residues. Germline CDR1 is SGHTA and CDR2 is FQGTGA. The V end lost 6 bases, the J end lost 5 bases, and 13 bases lay between the germline ends.

This sequence joins TRBV9 and TRBJ1-3; D gene unclear. The CDR3 has 14 amino acids. V lost 2 bases, J lost 0 bases, and 6 bases lay in between. CDR1 is SGDLS, CDR2 YYNGEE, per germline. The CDR3 spells CASSVFSSGNTIYF. The DNA for the CDR3 is TGTGCCAGCAGCGTCTTCAGCTCTGGAAACACCATATATTTT. Full variable domain (remainder filled in from reference TRBV9 and TRBJ1-3): DSGVTQTPKHLITATGQRVTLRCSPRSGDLSVYWYQQSLDQGLQFLIQYYNGEERAKGNILERFSAQQFPDLHSELNLSSLELGDSALYFCASSVFSSGNTIYFGEGSWLTVV.

This clone has more than one count but fewer than ten. This chain uses TRBV6-4 with TRBJ2-2, with D tentatively TRBD1 (5 bases). The ends were cut back, 2 bases at V and 1 base at J, with 5 bases in the middle. This CDR3 has 14 amino acids. Germline CDR1 and CDR2: MRHNA and SNTAGT. CDR3 amino acids: CASSDGQNTGELFF. The CDR3 DNA is TGTGCCAGCAGTGACGGACAGAACACCGGGGAGCTGTTTTTT.

The chain recombines TRBV18 with TRBJ2-7; the D gene is possibly TRBD2 (5 bases). The ends were cut back, 7 bases at V and 6 bases at J, with 13 bases in the middle. The germline V gene has CDR1 KGHSH and CDR2 LQKENI. The CDR3 length is 12 residues. The CDR3 loop is CASYREGAEQYF. In DNA form, the CDR3 reads TGTGCCAGCTACCGAGAGGGAGCCGAGCAGTACTTC.

V usage is TRBV19 and J usage is TRBJ1-2; D uncertain. CDR3 length equals 12 residues. The V and J ends lost 5 bases and 4 bases respectively, with 8 bases between them. Germline-derived CDR1 and CDR2 are LNHDA and SQIVND (reference sequence). CDR3 amino acids: CASSEGVYGYTF. In DNA form, the CDR3 reads TGTGCCAGTAGTGAGGGAGTCTATGGCTACACCTTC.

V gene TRBV20-1 combines with J gene TRBJ2-5; perhaps TRBD2 as D (5 bases). The CDR3 has 11 amino acids. Germline V gives CDR1 DFQATT, CDR2 SNEGSKA (reference sequence). With 7 bases removed from V and 5 bases from J, the gap between germline ends came to 11 bases. The CDR3 sequence is CSGTPGETQYF. The CDR3 DNA sequence: TGCAGTGGGACTCCCGGGGAGACCCAGTACTTC.

This chain joins TRBV5-1 and TRBJ1-3, with 7 bases aligning to TRBD1. The CDR3 is 15 residues long. Germline CDR1 SGHRS, CDR2 YFSETQ. V dropped 0 bases and J dropped 0; count of bases not matched to a gene: 0. The CDR3 DNA reads as TGCGCCAGCAGCTTGGGGGACAGCTCTGGAAACACCATATATTTT. Amino acids: CASSLGDSSGNTIYF.

The chain links TRBV5-1 to TRBJ2-7; perhaps TRBD2 as D (6 bases). V was pared by 4 bases and J by 5 bases, with 19 bases between. This CDR3 region has 15 residues. From germline, CDR1 is SGHRS and CDR2 YFSETQ. Here the CDR3 DNA reads TGCGCCAGCAGCCCGGGCGTGGGGGGAAGGAACGAGCAGTACTTC. Protein product: CASSPGVGGRNEQYF.

This chain connects TRBV15 to TRBJ1-1; no reliable D call. CDR1 is LNHNV, CDR2 YYDKDF, per germline (reference sequence). There are 14 residues in the CDR3. V shed 3 bases and J shed 6 bases, with 14 bases lying between them. CDR3 amino acids: CATSSRELGPEAFF. CDR3 sequence (DNA): TGTGCCACCAGCAGCCGGGAGTTGGGCCCTGAAGCTTTCTTT.

This chain connects TRBV7-3 to TRBJ2-3; 11 bases line up with TRBD1. This CDR3 is 18 amino acids long. Germline V gene sequence: CDR1 SGHTA, CDR2 FQGTGA. V lost 5 bases and J lost 2; bases outside the gene matches: 12. The CDR3 loop is CASSPNEPGQGDTDTQYF. CDR3 DNA sequence: TGTGCCAGCAGCCCCAACGAGCCGGGACAGGGGGACACAGATACGCAGTATTTT.

J is TRBJ2-7 and V is TRBV14; D not resolved. Between the trimmed V and J ends, which lost 4 bases and 4 bases, there was a span of 11 bases. CDR1 and CDR2 from the germline V gene are SGHDN and FVKESK. The CDR3 consists of 13 residues. This chain's CDR3 is CASSPRVGYEQYF. CDR3 nucleotide sequence: TGTGCCAGCAGCCCCCGGGTAGGATACGAGCAGTACTTC.

V usage is TRBV30 and J usage is TRBJ2-5; 12 nucleotides agree with TRBD2. The DNA end favors TRBJ2-7, so the J call may be wrong. Germline V gene sequence: CDR1 GTSNPN, CDR2 SVGIG (reference sequence). CDR3 length: 14 amino acids. CDR3 in DNA: TGTGCCTGGAGGAAACTAGCGGGGGGTTACGAGCAGTACTTC. It codes for CAWRKLAGGYEQYF.

CDR3 amino acids: CSVSVQGGGNTEAFF. CDR3 DNA: TGCAGCGTATCCGTTCAGGGAGGGGGGAACACTGAAGCTTTCTTT. This rearrangement joins TRBV29-1 to TRBJ1-1, with D perhaps matching TRBD1 (6 bases). Germline loops: CDR1 SQVTM, CDR2 ANQGSEA. Deletions cut 6 bases from V and 1 base from J, with 18 bases between. The CDR3 runs to 15 residues.

This chain connects TRBV5-1 to TRBJ2-5; D ambiguous. CDR1 and CDR2 (germline): SGHRS, YFSETQ. Trimming stripped 4 bases from V and 0 bases from J, with 13 bases between. The CDR3 loop spans 15 amino acids. CDR3: CASSRANANQETQYF. CDR3 nucleotides: TGCGCCAGCAGCCGCGCAAACGCCAACCAAGAGACCCAGTACTTC. The full variable domain, completed using reference TRBV5-1 and TRBJ2-5, is KAGVTQTPRYLIKTRGQQVTLSCSPISGHRSVSWYQQTPGQGLQFLFEYFSETQRNKGNFPGRFSGRQFSNSRSEMNVSTLELGDSALYLCASSRANANQETQYFGPGTRLLVL.

This clone was counted a single time. The rearrangement uses TRBV27 and TRBJ2-7; possibly TRBD1 for D (6 bases). CDR1 and CDR2 from the germline V gene are MNHEY and SMNVEV (reference sequence). Trimming shortened V by 3 bases and J by 6 bases, and 15 bases separated the two germline ends. CDR3 length: 14 residues. The CDR3 reads CASSFLGQLGEQYF. The DNA of the CDR3 is TGTGCCAGCAGTTTCCTGGGACAATTAGGCGAGCAGTACTTC.

The V gene is TRBV25-1, the J gene TRBJ2-5, with D possibly TRBD2 on 6 matching bases. The V gene's germline CDR1 is MGHDK and CDR2 SYGVNS. The CDR3 sequence is 14 residues long. Trimming shortened V by 4 bases and J by 9 bases, and 18 bases separated the two germline ends. In nucleotides, the CDR3 is TGTGCCAGCAGTGCCGGGGGAGGCCACGGGTCCCAGTACTTC. Encoded protein: CASSAGGGHGSQYF.

The V and J genes are TRBV6-1 and TRBJ1-1, with unresolved D. Germline CDR1 is MNHNS and CDR2 is SASEGT. The CDR3 spans 13 residues. The germline V and J ends were trimmed by 6 bases and 0 bases, with 8 bases remaining between them. Here the CDR3 reads CASRSSMNTEAFF. The CDR3 bases are TGTGCCAGCAGGAGTTCAATGAACACTGAAGCTTTCTTT.

This chain links TRBV5-4 with TRBJ1-2, with TRBD1 matching over 8 bases. The CDR3 extends over 13 amino acids. The germline V gene encodes CDR1 SGHNT and CDR2 YYREEE (reference sequence). Germline trimming cut 4 bases from V and 3 bases from J; bases unmatched to any gene: 2. This CDR3 is CASSPTGDYGYTF. CDR3 bases: TGTGCCAGCAGCCCGACAGGGGACTATGGCTACACCTTC.

This chain uses TRBV5-1 with TRBJ2-7; 7 nucleotides line up with TRBD1. This CDR3 has 14 amino acids. The junction had 4 bases not matched to a gene; V was cut back by 0 bases and J by 4 bases. CDR1 and CDR2 from the germline V gene are SGHRS and YFSETQ. The CDR3 coding sequence is TGCGCCAGCAGCTTGGGGACAGGTTTTTACGAGCAGTACTTC. It yields the protein CASSLGTGFYEQYF.

This chain joins TRBV6-5 and TRBJ2-7; 8 nucleotides line up with TRBD2. Germline V gene lookup returns CDR1 MNHEY and CDR2 SVGAGI. The CDR3 has 13 residues. J was trimmed by 2 bases and V by 8 bases; bases with no gene match: 5. In DNA form, the CDR3 reads TGTGCCAGCGCCCGGGGGGGAACCTACGAGCAGTACTTC. It translates to CASARGGTYEQYF.

This sequence joins TRBV20-1 and TRBJ1-1, with D possibly being TRBD1 (6 bases). CDR3 size: 11 residues. Trimming shortened V by 4 bases and J by 6 bases, and 9 bases separated the two germline ends. Germline CDR1 DFQATT, CDR2 SNEGSKA (reference sequence). This chain's CDR3 is CSANRASEAFF. CDR3 nucleotide sequence: TGCAGTGCTAACAGGGCGTCTGAAGCTTTCTTT.

The V call is TRBV9, the J call TRBJ1-1; maybe TRBD1 (5 bases). The CDR3 spans 14 residues. V dropped 2 bases and J dropped 4 bases, with 12 bases sitting between them. Germline V gives CDR1 SGDLS, CDR2 YYNGEE. As DNA, the CDR3 is TGTGCCAGCAGCGTCAGGGAAAGGGGCACTGAAGCTTTCTTT. Its translation is CASSVRERGTEAFF.

CDR3 sequence reads: CASSESPYNEQFF. CDR3 DNA sequence: TGCGCCAGCAGTGAGTCCCCTTACAATGAGCAGTTCTTC. The chain carries TRBV10-1 and TRBJ2-1; D is ambiguous. Germline V gene data show CDR1 as WNHNN and CDR2 as SYGVQD (reference sequence). The length of the CDR3 is 13 residues. V shed 0 bases and J shed 4 bases, with 4 bases lying between them.

This chain joins TRBV28 and TRBJ1-2, with 9 nucleotides matching TRBD1. CDR3 length equals 11 residues. Germline CDR1 is MDHEN and CDR2 is SYDVKM. J was trimmed by 12 bases and V by 1 base; bases with no gene match: 0. The CDR3, as DNA: TGTGCCAGCAGTTTATACAGGGGGCACACCTTC. Protein sequence: CASSLYRGHTF.